The clone carrying this T cell receptor beta chain was detected many times. The germline gives CDR1 LNHNV, CDR2 YYDKDF (reference sequence). The CDR3 runs to 14 residues. Trimming cost V 8 bases and J 0 bases; bases outside gene matches: 4. The use of a sample-barcoded 5' primer and a J-beta primer mix characterized a second PCR of roughly 6 to 11 cycles. MiXCR, applied by TCRdb to the 5' RACE reads, yields one record per CDR3 protein. This sample carries about 780,000 distinct CDR3 sequences, 46% of them seen once, and the ten largest clones take roughly 18%. This entry belongs to a study of blood T cells in healthy people across ages. Whole-study context: Capture by template switching was about one barcoded beta molecule per two T cells.

This chain links TRBV15 with TRBJ2-1; TRBD2 aligns across 7 bases. The receptor was derived from an elderly man in good health. The material sequenced was blood. The CDR3 nucleotides are TGTGCCACCGAAGCGGGGAGCTCCTACAATGAGCAGTTCTTC. Amino acid sequence: CATEAGSSYNEQFF.